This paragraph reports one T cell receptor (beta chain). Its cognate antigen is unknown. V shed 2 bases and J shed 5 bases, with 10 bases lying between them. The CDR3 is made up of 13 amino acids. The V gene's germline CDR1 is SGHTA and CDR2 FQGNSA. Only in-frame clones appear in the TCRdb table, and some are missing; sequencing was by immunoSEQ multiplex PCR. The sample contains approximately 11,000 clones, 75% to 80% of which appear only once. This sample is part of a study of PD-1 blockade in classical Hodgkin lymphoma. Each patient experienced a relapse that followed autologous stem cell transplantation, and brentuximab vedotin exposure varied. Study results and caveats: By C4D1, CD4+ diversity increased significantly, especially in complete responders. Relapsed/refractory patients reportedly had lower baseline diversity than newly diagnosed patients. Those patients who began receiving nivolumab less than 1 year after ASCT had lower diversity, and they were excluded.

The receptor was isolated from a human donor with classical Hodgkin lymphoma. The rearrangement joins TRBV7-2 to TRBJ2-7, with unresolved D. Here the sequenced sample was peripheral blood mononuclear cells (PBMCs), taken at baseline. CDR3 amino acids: CASSLSSYNEQYF. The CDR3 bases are TGTGCCAGCAGCTTAAGTTCGTATAACGAGCAGTACTTC.